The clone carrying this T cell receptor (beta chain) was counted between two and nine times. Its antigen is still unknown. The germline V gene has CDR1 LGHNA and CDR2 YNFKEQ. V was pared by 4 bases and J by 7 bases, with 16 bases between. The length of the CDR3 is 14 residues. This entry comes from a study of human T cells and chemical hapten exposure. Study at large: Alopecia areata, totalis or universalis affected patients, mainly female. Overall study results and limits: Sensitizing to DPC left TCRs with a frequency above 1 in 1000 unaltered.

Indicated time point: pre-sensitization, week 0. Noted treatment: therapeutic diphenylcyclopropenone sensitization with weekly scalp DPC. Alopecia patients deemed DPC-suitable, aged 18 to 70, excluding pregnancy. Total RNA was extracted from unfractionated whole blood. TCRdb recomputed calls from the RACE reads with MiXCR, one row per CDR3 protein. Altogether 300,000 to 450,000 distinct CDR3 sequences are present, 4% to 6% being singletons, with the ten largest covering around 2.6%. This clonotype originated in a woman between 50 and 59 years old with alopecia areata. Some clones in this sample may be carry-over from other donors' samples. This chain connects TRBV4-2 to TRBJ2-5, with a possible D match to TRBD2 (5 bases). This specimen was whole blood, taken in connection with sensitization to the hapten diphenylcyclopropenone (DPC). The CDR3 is CASSRLSDPWTQYF. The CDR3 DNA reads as TGTGCCAGCAGCCGCCTTAGCGATCCGTGGACCCAGTACTTC.